One sample yielded the 17 T cell receptor beta chains listed below, sequenced in a study of vaccination effects on CD4 cells after COVID-19. Produced via immunoSEQ multiplex PCR; TCRdb's table is partial and in-frame only. The sample records around 60,000 clones, 73% being singletons. ViraFEST used viral peptide pools to expand antigen-specific CD4+ T cells before sequencing. CD4+ T cells were isolated after less than 13 days of culture. Two doses of BNT162b2 or mRNA-1273 vaccine were administered to participants. These receptors have no identified antigens. This sample comprised CD4+ T cells from PBMCs cultured with HCoV-229E spike peptides, obtained after COVID-19 vaccination. The source is a human donor who received a COVID-19 vaccine.

The gene calls are TRBV6-4 and TRBJ1-2, with 8 bases matching TRBD1. This CDR3 comprises 14 residues. Germline lookup yields CDR1 MRHNA and CDR2 SNTAGT. V shed 3 bases, J shed 8 bases, and the junction held 8 bases outside the gene matches. The CDR3 nucleotides are TGTGCCAGCAGTGATCCGGACAGGGCTGTCGGCTACACCTTC. Translated: CASSDPDRAVGYTF.

The chain links TRBV7-2 to TRBJ1-4; D unclear. The CDR3 is made up of 14 amino acids. Trimming shortened V by 1 base and J by 1 base, and 4 bases separated the two germline ends. Germline lookup yields CDR1 SGHTA and CDR2 FQGNSA. CDR3 in amino acids: CASSLEKTNEKLFF. CDR3 bases: TGTGCCAGCAGCTTAGAAAAAACTAATGAAAAACTGTTTTTT.

This clone showed up just a few times. The chain combines TRBV3-1 (or the pseudogene TRBV3-2) with TRBJ1-2, with D unclear. CDR1 and CDR2 from the germline V gene are LGHDT and YNNKEL (reference sequence). V lost 4 bases and J 2 bases, leaving 8 bases between the germline ends. This CDR3 region has 13 residues. The CDR3 loop is CASSLGSNYGYTF. CDR3 in DNA: TGTGCCAGCAGCCTCGGATCAAACTATGGCTACACCTTC.

This clone was picked up one time. The V gene is TRBV9, the J gene TRBJ2-3, with D perhaps given as TRBD1 or TRBD2 (6 bases each). Germline-derived CDR1 and CDR2 are SGDLS and YYNGEE. Trimming removed 0 bases at V and 2 bases at J, with 10 bases between. This CDR3 is built from 15 residues. CDR3 bases: TGTGCCAGCAGCGTAGCGGGGGCTCACACAGATACGCAGTATTTT. Its translation is CASSVAGAHTDTQYF.

V gene TRBV10-3 combines with J gene TRBJ2-5, with a possible D match to TRBD1 (6 bases). With 6 bases removed from V and 3 bases from J, the gap between germline ends came to 11 bases. There are 13 residues in the CDR3. Germline V gene lookup returns CDR1 ENHRY and CDR2 SYGVKD. CDR3 region: CAIREQGKETQYF. The CDR3 bases are TGTGCCATCAGGGAACAGGGAAAAGAGACCCAGTACTTC.

J is TRBJ2-5 and V is TRBV9, with TRBD2 identical over 13 bases. The V gene end was trimmed by 3 bases and the J gene end by 5 bases; junction bases not matched to a gene: 7. CDR3 size: 16 residues. Germline lookup yields CDR1 SGDLS and CDR2 YYNGEE. CDR3: CASSDQGLAGRETQYF. In nucleotides, the CDR3 is TGTGCCAGCAGCGACCAGGGACTAGCGGGACGCGAGACCCAGTACTTC. Supplemented by reference TRBV9 and TRBJ2-5, the full variable domain reads DSGVTQTPKHLITATGQRVTLRCSPRSGDLSVYWYQQSLDQGLQFLIQYYNGEERAKGNILERFSAQQFPDLHSELNLSSLELGDSALYFCASSDQGLAGRETQYFGPGTRLLVL.

This clone was picked up one time. V gene TRBV6-5 combines with J gene TRBJ2-2; D is unclear. The CDR3 is 16 amino acids. From germline, CDR1 is MNHEY and CDR2 SVGAGI. V shed 0 bases and J shed 4 bases, with 12 bases lying between them. The CDR3 DNA reads as TGTGCCAGCAGTTACTCGCGTCGGACCAGCACCGGGGAGCTGTTTTTT. Protein product: CASSYSRRTSTGELFF.

V usage is TRBV12-3 or TRBV12-4 and J usage is TRBJ2-7; D is unresolved. The CDR3 is made up of 11 amino acids. The V gene lost 3 bases and the J gene lost 9 bases, with 9 bases spanning the gap. This chain's CDR3 is CASSFSPRQYV. The CDR3 nucleotides are TGTGCCAGCAGTTTCTCTCCCCGGCAGTACGTC.

The chain couples TRBV14 to TRBJ2-5; D call uncertain. The germline V gene encodes CDR1 SGHDN and CDR2 FVKESK. This CDR3 contains 11 residues. Trimming shortened V by 4 bases and J by 3 bases, and 3 bases separated the two germline ends. CDR3 in amino acids: CASSLKETQYF. The CDR3 nucleotides read TGTGCCAGCAGCCTAAAAGAGACCCAGTACTTC.

This chain joins TRBV10-3 and TRBJ2-1; TRBD2 agrees at 15 bases. Germline CDR1 ENHRY, CDR2 SYGVKD. The V segment lost 6 bases and the J segment 5 bases; nucleotides outside the gene matches: 11. This CDR3 spans 18 amino acids. The CDR3 spells CAIRPRTSGGAGDNEQFF. Written as DNA, the CDR3 is TGTGCCATCAGACCCCGGACTAGCGGGGGGGCAGGGGACAATGAGCAGTTCTTC.

The rearrangement joins TRBV5-1 to TRBJ2-5, with 7 bases identical to TRBD1. V was pared by 3 bases and J by 1 base, with 6 bases of the junction left unmatched. Germline CDR1 and CDR2: SGHRS and YFSETQ. This CDR3 spans 15 amino acids. Here the CDR3 reads CASSSTGASQETQYF. CDR3 sequence (DNA): TGCGCCAGCAGCTCAACAGGGGCCTCCCAAGAGACCCAGTACTTC.

This clone was counted only a few times. The rearrangement uses TRBV9 and TRBJ1-4; D perhaps matches TRBD1 (5 bases). Germline assignment: CDR1 SGDLS and CDR2 YYNGEE. CDR3 length equals 14 residues. V dropped 0 bases and J dropped 7 bases, with 10 bases sitting between them. The chain's CDR3 is CASSVVQDSEKLFF. The CDR3 DNA reads as TGTGCCAGCAGCGTAGTACAAGACAGTGAAAAACTGTTTTTT.

The chain combines TRBV6-1 with TRBJ1-2; D gene ambiguous. CDR3 length: 15 residues. V was pared by 0 bases and J by 2 bases, with 10 bases between. The germline V gene has CDR1 MNHNS and CDR2 SASEGT. CDR3 bases: TGTGCCAGCAGTGAAGCGCTTCGGGGAAACTATGGCTACACCTTC. This translates into CASSEALRGNYGYTF.

This clone occurred a few times. CDR3 bases: TGCGCCAGCAGCTTTCAGATGCAGGGCAACTCTGGAAACACCATATATTTT. It translates to CASSFQMQGNSGNTIYF. This chain connects TRBV5-1 to TRBJ1-3, with D possibly matching TRBD1 (5 bases). The V end was cut by 2 bases, the J end by 0 bases, with 15 bases between. The CDR3 sequence is 17 residues long. The germline V gene has CDR1 SGHRS and CDR2 YFSETQ. Full variable domain (missing parts from reference TRBV5-1 and TRBJ1-3): KAGVTQTPRYLIKTRGQQVTLSCSPISGHRSVSWYQQTPGQGLQFLFEYFSETQRNKGNFPGRFSGRQFSNSRSEMNVSTLELGDSALYLCASSFQMQGNSGNTIYFGEGSWLTVV.

The sample holds a few counts of this clone. The chain recombines TRBV2 with TRBJ2-5, with D perhaps being TRBD1 or TRBD2 (5 bases each). The V and J ends lost 6 bases and 4 bases respectively, with 18 bases between them. CDR3 size: 15 residues. Germline V CDR1 and CDR2: SNHLY, FYNNEI. The CDR3 nucleotides are TGTGCCAGCAGAGGGTCGGACTTGGGGGTAGAGACCCAGTACTTC. As protein: CASRGSDLGVETQYF.

The chain is built from TRBV7-9 and TRBJ2-5; D might be TRBD1 (6 bases). V dropped 5 bases and J dropped 2 bases, with 15 bases sitting between them. This CDR3 region has 15 residues. Per germline, CDR1 SEHNR and CDR2 FQNEAQ (reference sequence). In DNA, the CDR3 is TGTGCCAGCAGCCCAGGGGTAAAGGGACAAGAGACCCAGTACTTC. Its protein product is CASSPGVKGQETQYF.

The sample holds a few counts of this clone. The gene calls are TRBV18 and TRBJ1-1; 8 bases line up with TRBD1. Unmatched junction bases numbered 6, after V lost 3 bases and J lost 0 bases. Germline CDR1 and CDR2: KGHSH and LQKENI. The CDR3 is 16 amino acids. The CDR3 reads CASSPRQGHMNTEAFF. CDR3 sequence (DNA): TGTGCCAGCTCACCGAGACAGGGGCACATGAACACTGAAGCTTTCTTT. Looking up the rest from reference TRBV18 and TRBJ1-1 gives the full variable domain: NAGVMQNPRHLVRRRGQEARLRCSPMKGHSHVYWYRQLPEEGLKFMVYLQKENIIDESGMPKERFSAEFPKEGPSILRIQQVVRGDSAAYFCASSPRQGHMNTEAFFGQGTRLTVV.